This T cell receptor beta chain was sequenced in a study of T cells in Graves' hyperthyroidism and ophthalmopathy. Amplification of TCR beta CDR3 regions was performed using RNA transcripts as template. The study used the HTBI primer set for a first-round RT-PCR of the TCR CDR3. TCRdb fed the multiplex PCR reads into MiXCR, producing one record per CDR3 protein. The sample records roughly 520,000 distinct CDR3 sequences, around a quarter being singletons. The CDR3 runs 13 residues. Germline CDR1 and CDR2: MNHEY and SVGEGT. Trimming removed 7 bases at V and 5 bases at J, with 14 bases between. Uncontrolled infection, other autoimmune disease, pregnancy or lactation disqualified patients from enrolment.

The sequence came from a woman under 40 with Graves' ophthalmopathy. Input material: blood. This sequence joins TRBV6-2 or TRBV6-3 and TRBJ1-1; possible D gene TRBD1, 5 bases. The CDR3 is CASTEGSETEAFF. CDR3 nucleotide sequence: TGTGCCAGCACCGAGGGGTCAGAAACTGAAGCTTTCTTT.